Below, 22 T cell receptor beta chains from the same sample are listed, as sequenced in a study of blood T cell repertoires in COVID-19. The assay was immunoSEQ multiplex PCR, and TCRdb's table has in-frame clones only and misses some. The sample lists about 90,000 clones; roughly 80% were seen once. The sequenced material came from peripheral blood. The receptors come from a man aged 80 or over with active or convalescent COVID-19.

J is TRBJ1-1 and V is TRBV24-1; 7 bases are shared with TRBD1. Germline V gene data show CDR1 as KGHDR and CDR2 as SFDVKD. The V gene end was trimmed by 5 bases and the J gene end by 2 bases; junction bases not matched to a gene: 7. The CDR3 has 15 amino acids. The CDR3 loop reads CATSVSYRGNTEAFF. CDR3 in DNA: TGTGCCACCAGTGTTTCCTACAGGGGAAACACTGAAGCTTTCTTT.

The chain uses TRBV4-2 and TRBJ2-5; maybe TRBD2 (6 bases). Per the germline V gene, CDR1 is LGHNA and CDR2 is YNFKEQ. The CDR3 runs to 13 residues. V was pared by 4 bases and J by 5 bases, with 11 bases between. The CDR3 loop reads CASSLGREETQYF. The CDR3 nucleotides are TGTGCCAGCAGCCTCGGACGGGAGGAGACCCAGTACTTC.

The chain employs TRBV2 and TRBJ1-5; TRBD1 matches 8 bases. V lost 4 bases, J lost 0 bases, and 5 bases stayed unmatched. Germline lookup yields CDR1 SNHLY and CDR2 FYNNEI. This CDR3 is 16 amino acids long. The CDR3 here is CASSGQGAVSNQPQHF. The CDR3 region has the DNA TGTGCCAGCAGTGGGCAGGGGGCGGTTAGCAATCAGCCCCAGCATTTT.

V usage is TRBV3-1 (or the pseudogene TRBV3-2) and J usage is TRBJ2-5, with a possible D match to TRBD2 (7 bases). Germline V gene sequence: CDR1 LGHDT, CDR2 YNNKEL (reference sequence). With 0 bases removed from V and 1 base from J, the gap between germline ends came to 12 bases. The CDR3 loop spans 16 amino acids. CDR3 coding DNA: TGTGCCAGCAGCCAAGAGCTGCGGGGGCCCCAAGAGACCCAGTACTTC. Encoded protein: CASSQELRGPQETQYF.

This clone turned up a few times. The genes are TRBV7-9 and TRBJ2-2; the match to TRBD1 covers 7 bases. Germline assignment: CDR1 SEHNR and CDR2 FQNEAQ (reference sequence). The CDR3 is made up of 16 amino acids. Trimming took 4 bases from V and 4 from J; bases not matched to a gene: 9. The CDR3 here is CASSSPTGLGTGELFF. The CDR3 DNA reads TGTGCCAGCAGCTCGCCGACAGGGTTGGGCACCGGGGAGCTGTTTTTT.

This chain links TRBV19 with TRBJ1-1, with unresolved D. The CDR3 consists of 14 residues. Looked up from germline, CDR1 is LNHDA and CDR2 is SQIVND (reference sequence). V was trimmed by 7 bases and J by 8 bases, leaving 20 bases between them. The chain's CDR3 is CASINKAGLGEAFF. The CDR3 DNA is TGTGCCAGTATCAATAAGGCTGGCCTAGGCGAAGCTTTCTTT. The entire variable domain, with the rest obtained from reference TRBV19 and TRBJ1-1, is as follows: DGGITQSPKYLFRKEGQNVTLSCEQNLNHDAMYWYRQDPGQGLRLIYYSQIVNDFQKGDIAEGYSVSREKKESFPLTVTSAQKNPTAFYLCASINKAGLGEAFFGQGTRLTVV.

V usage is TRBV10-3 and J usage is TRBJ1-4, with D unresolved. This CDR3 is built from 11 residues. Per the germline V gene, CDR1 is ENHRY and CDR2 is SYGVKD. V lost 10 bases and J lost 5, with 8 bases in between. Here the CDR3 DNA reads TGTGCCACAACACAGAATGAAAAACTGTTTTTT. The encoded protein is CATTQNEKLFF.

The genes are TRBV2 and TRBJ2-5, with TRBD1 as a possible D gene (5 bases). With 6 bases removed from V and 3 bases from J, the gap between germline ends came to 20 bases. Germline V gene data show CDR1 as SNHLY and CDR2 as FYNNEI. CDR3 length: 16 residues. The CDR3 DNA reads TGTGCCAGCAGCGACTGGGGCCTGGACGGTAAAGAGACCCAGTACTTC. This translates into CASSDWGLDGKETQYF.

V gene TRBV3-1 (or the pseudogene TRBV3-2) combines with J gene TRBJ2-1; D gene unclear. The CDR3 runs to 14 residues. Trimming cost V 3 bases and J 9 bases, with 15 bases left between them. CDR1 and CDR2 (germline): LGHDT, YNNKEL (reference sequence). The CDR3 region has the DNA TGTGCCAGCAGCCATGTTAGCCGGCCCGGTGAGCAGTTCTTC. Protein sequence: CASSHVSRPGEQFF.

The chain joins TRBV6-5 to TRBJ1-1, with 7 bases lining up with TRBD1. CDR3 length: 11 amino acids. V lost 7 bases and J lost 7; bases outside the gene matches: 3. Germline assignment: CDR1 MNHEY and CDR2 SVGAGI. In nucleotides, the CDR3 is TGTGCCAGCATGGGACAGCTTGAAGCTTTCTTT. Residues: CASMGQLEAFF.

This chain uses TRBV5-4 with TRBJ1-2, with a weak D call TRBD1 (6 bases). Deletions cut 4 bases from V and 3 bases from J, with 16 bases between. This CDR3 spans 15 amino acids. CDR1 SGHNT and CDR2 YYREEE come from the germline V gene (reference sequence). Here the CDR3 reads CASSPSGGHDYGYTF. As DNA, the CDR3 is TGTGCCAGCAGCCCCTCGGGGGGACACGACTATGGCTACACCTTC.

This clone was seen many times. This chain's CDR3 is CASSWTSTRTLPGELFF. For the CDR3, the DNA is TGCGCCAGCAGCTGGACTAGTACCCGTACGCTCCCCGGGGAGCTGTTTTTT. J is TRBJ2-2 and V is TRBV5-1; the match to TRBD2 covers 7 bases. The V gene's germline CDR1 is SGHRS and CDR2 YFSETQ. The CDR3 loop spans 17 amino acids. Trimming took 3 bases from V and 6 from J; bases not matched to a gene: 14.

The V call is TRBV3-1 (or the pseudogene TRBV3-2), the J call TRBJ1-1; 11 positions agree with TRBD1. Trimming cost V 4 bases and J 3 bases; bases outside gene matches: 7. This CDR3 has 16 amino acids. Germline V CDR1 and CDR2: LGHDT, YNNKEL (reference sequence). CDR3 region: CASSRAGQGVDTEAFF. Here the CDR3 DNA reads TGTGCCAGCAGCCGAGCGGGACAGGGGGTCGACACTGAAGCTTTCTTT.

This rearrangement joins TRBV6-4 to TRBJ1-1; 7 bases fit TRBD1. Germline V gene sequence: CDR1 MRHNA, CDR2 SNTAGT. V lost 3 bases to trimming and J lost 8 bases; unmatched junction nucleotides: 6. The CDR3 has 13 amino acids. The CDR3, as DNA: TGTGCCAGCAGTGAGTGGAGGGGGCGCGAAGCTTTCTTT. This gives the protein CASSEWRGREAFF.

The V call is TRBV23-1, the J call TRBJ2-7; D might be TRBD1 (6 bases). TRBV23-1 is designated an ORF whose function remains uncertain. Deletions cut 3 bases from V and 3 bases from J, with 24 bases between. CDR3 length: 18 residues. In nucleotides, the CDR3 is TGCGCCAGCAGTCATCCGGGATCAATTTGGACAGTAATCTACGAGCAGTACTTC. It translates to CASSHPGSIWTVIYEQYF.

The chain uses TRBV5-1 and TRBJ2-7, with TRBD2 matching over 7 bases. CDR1 is SGHRS, CDR2 YFSETQ, per germline. J was trimmed by 6 bases and V by 0 bases; bases with no gene match: 9. The CDR3 is 15 amino acids. The CDR3 DNA sequence: TGCGCCAGCAGCTTGGTGCGGGGAGGGTCGGGCGAGCAGTACTTC. Its protein is CASSLVRGGSGEQYF.

The chain recombines TRBV6-5 with TRBJ2-5; 14 nucleotides agree with TRBD2. The CDR3 runs to 13 residues. Germline CDR1 MNHEY, CDR2 SVGAGI. V was pared by 6 bases and J by 14 bases, with 8 bases of the junction left unmatched. This CDR3 is CASRRTSGGPPYF. CDR3 DNA: TGTGCCAGCAGAAGGACTAGCGGGGGGCCCCCATACTTC.

This chain joins TRBV25-1 and TRBJ1-1; D uncertain. The germline V gene encodes CDR1 MGHDK and CDR2 SYGVNS. This CDR3 is built from 13 residues. Deletions cut 1 base from V and 8 bases from J, with 11 bases between. Here the CDR3 reads CASSEFGQAEAFF. In DNA form, the CDR3 reads TGTGCCAGCAGTGAATTTGGGCAGGCCGAAGCTTTCTTT.

This chain links TRBV2 with TRBJ2-3, with D uncertain. Trimming took 5 bases from V and 6 from J, leaving 9 bases between them. The CDR3 is 12 amino acids. From germline, CDR1 is SNHLY and CDR2 FYNNEI. The DNA for the CDR3 is TGTGCCAGCAGTTACAGTACGGATACGCAGTATTTT. This encodes CASSYSTDTQYF.

The genes are TRBV4-3 and TRBJ1-1, with TRBD1 identical over 7 bases. The V gene's germline CDR1 is LGHNA and CDR2 YSLEER. CDR3 size: 14 residues. The ends lost 2 bases at V and 4 bases at J; junction bases unmatched: 4. The CDR3 DNA is TGCGCCAGCAGCCAAACCTACAGGGGCACTGAAGCTTTCTTT. It codes for CASSQTYRGTEAFF.

V and J are TRBV15 and TRBJ2-1; TRBD1 agrees at 7 bases. The V segment lost 8 bases and the J segment 4 bases; nucleotides outside the gene matches: 5. Per the germline V gene, CDR1 is LNHNV and CDR2 is YYDKDF (reference sequence). The CDR3 has 13 residues. CDR3 in DNA: TGTGCCACCCGACAGGGCTTATACAATGAGCAGTTCTTC. Translating gives CATRQGLYNEQFF.

V gene TRBV7-9 combines with J gene TRBJ1-3; maybe TRBD1 (5 bases). Germline V gene sequence: CDR1 SEHNR, CDR2 FQNEAQ (reference sequence). The CDR3 length is 15 residues. V lost 5 bases, J lost 2 bases, and 13 bases lay in between. The CDR3 DNA reads as TGTGCCAGCAGCCCACACTTAGGGGCTGGAAACACCATATATTTT. This codes for CASSPHLGAGNTIYF.